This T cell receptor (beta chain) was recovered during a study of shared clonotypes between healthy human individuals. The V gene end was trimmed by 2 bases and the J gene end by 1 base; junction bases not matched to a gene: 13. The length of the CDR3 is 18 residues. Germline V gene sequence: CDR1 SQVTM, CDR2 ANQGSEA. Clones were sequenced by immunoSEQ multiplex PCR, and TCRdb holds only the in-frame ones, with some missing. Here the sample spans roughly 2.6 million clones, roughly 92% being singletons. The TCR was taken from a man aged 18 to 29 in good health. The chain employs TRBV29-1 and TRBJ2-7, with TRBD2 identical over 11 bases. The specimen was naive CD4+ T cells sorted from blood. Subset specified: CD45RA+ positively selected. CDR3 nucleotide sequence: TGCAGCGTTGAACAACTCACCCCTCCTAGCGGGGGGTCCTACGAGCAGTACTTC. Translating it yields CSVEQLTPPSGGSYEQYF.